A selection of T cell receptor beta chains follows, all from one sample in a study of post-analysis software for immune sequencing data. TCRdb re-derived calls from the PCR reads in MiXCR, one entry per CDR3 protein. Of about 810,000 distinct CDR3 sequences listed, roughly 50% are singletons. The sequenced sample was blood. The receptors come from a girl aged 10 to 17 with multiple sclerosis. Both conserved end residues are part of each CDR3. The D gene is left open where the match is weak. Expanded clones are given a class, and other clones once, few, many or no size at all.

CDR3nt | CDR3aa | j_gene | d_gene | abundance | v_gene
TGTGCCAGCAGCTTATACCGGGGGACATATGGCTACACCTTC | CASSLYRGTYGYTF | TRBJ1-2 | - | few | TRBV7-2
TGTGCCAGCAACCCGACAGGGAACACCGGGGAGCTGTTTTTT | CASNPTGNTGELFF | TRBJ2-2 | - | - | TRBV6-5
TGCGCCAGCAGCGGGCTCTTGGGGGGCTCGCTGGATCAGCCCCAGCATTTT | CASSGLLGGSLDQPQHF | TRBJ1-5 | - | - | TRBV5-1
TGTGCCAGCAGCCAAGATCTGCCGGGGGGCTCCTACAATGAGCAGTTCTTC | CASSQDLPGGSYNEQFF | TRBJ2-1 | TRBD2 | - | TRBV3-1
TGCAGTGCTAGGATGGCGCAGGGTTACAATGAGCAGTTCTTC | CSARMAQGYNEQFF | TRBJ2-1 | - | - | TRBV20-1
TGCAGTGCTAGAGATCTGCGCAGGAATAATTACGAGCAGTACTTC | CSARDLRRNNYEQYF | TRBJ2-7 | - | - | TRBV20-1
TGTGCCATCAGTGTCACAGCGGGGGTAGCGGAGACCCAGTACTTC | CAISVTAGVAETQYF | TRBJ2-5 | TRBD2 | - | TRBV10-3
TGTGCCAGCAGTGTAGTAGGGGACAATGAGCAGTTCTTC | CASSVVGDNEQFF | TRBJ2-1 | - | few | TRBV25-1
TGCGCCAGCAGGACAGGATTAACTTCCTATGGCCACACCTTC | CASRTGLTSYGHTF | TRBJ1-2 | - | - | TRBV5-1
TGCAGCGTCTTTTATCAGCCCCAGCATTTT | CSVFYQPQHF | TRBJ1-5 | - | - | TRBV29-1
TGCGCCAGCAGCCCATTAGCGGGATTGTCCGAGCAGTACTTC | CASSPLAGLSEQYF | TRBJ2-7 | TRBD2 | - | TRBV5-1
TGTGCCAGCAGTGATCTGGACAGGGGTCAGCCCCAGCATTTT | CASSDLDRGQPQHF | TRBJ1-5 | TRBD1 | - | TRBV2
TGTGCCAGCAGCCCCCGGCGGGAGGAGTTCTTC | CASSPRREEFF | TRBJ2-1 | TRBD2 | - | TRBV3-1
TGTGCCAGCAGTTACTTACAAGCGGGAAGGGGGGGCTACAATGAGCAGTTCTTC | CASSYLQAGRGGYNEQFF | TRBJ2-1 | - | - | TRBV6-5
TGTGCCAGCAGCCCCTCTGAGGTGTTACAAGAGACCCAGTACTTC | CASSPSEVLQETQYF | TRBJ2-5 | - | - | TRBV7-9
TGTGCCAGCCACCCCGGGCCCCTAGGCCAGCCCCAGCATTTT | CASHPGPLGQPQHF | TRBJ1-5 | - | - | TRBV10-3
TGTGCCACGCTCCCGGGACAGGGAGGCTACGAGCAGTACTTC | CATLPGQGGYEQYF | TRBJ2-7 | TRBD1 | once | TRBV10-3
TGTGCCAGCAGTTACCGAGGGTACACTGAAGCTTTCTTT | CASSYRGYTEAFF | TRBJ1-1 | - | - | TRBV6-5
TGTGCCAGCAGCTTAGGACAGACAGCTATAACCCAGTACTTC | CASSLGQTAITQYF | TRBJ2-5 | - | - | TRBV7-2
TGTGCCAGCAGCTTAGCCTGGAACTCCTACGAGCAGTACTTC | CASSLAWNSYEQYF | TRBJ2-7 | - | - | TRBV7-8
TGTGCCAGCAGCTTAGAATCGACAGGGCTTATCTACGAGCAGTACTTC | CASSLESTGLIYEQYF | TRBJ2-7 | TRBD1 | - | TRBV11-1
TGTGCCAGCAGCTCCCGGACAGGGCAATCAACCCAGCATTTT | CASSSRTGQSTQHF | TRBJ1-5 | TRBD1 | - | TRBV7-9
TGTGCCAGCAGTTACCGGGGACTAGCGGGAGGGCCCAGAAGTCCTGATACGCAGTATTTT | CASSYRGLAGGPRSPDTQYF | TRBJ2-3 | TRBD2 | - | TRBV6-5
TGTGCCAGCAGCCCCATTGGGACTACTGGGGCCAACGTCCTGACTTTC | CASSPIGTTGANVLTF | TRBJ2-6 | TRBD2 | - | TRBV7-2
TGCAGCCATAAACAGGGGCAAAGCTCCTACAATGAGCAGTTCTTC | CSHKQGQSSYNEQFF | TRBJ2-1 | TRBD1 | - | TRBV29-1
TGTGCCAGCAGTTACTCCTCATCCCTACCAATGAATGAGCAGTTCTTC | CASSYSSSLPMNEQFF | TRBJ2-1 | - | few | TRBV6-5
TGCAGTGTTATGACAGGGTCCACAAACACTGAAGCTTTCTTT | CSVMTGSTNTEAFF | TRBJ1-1 | TRBD1 | - | TRBV20-1
TGCAGTGCCAACAGGGTAACGGCCAATGAGCAGTTCTTC | CSANRVTANEQFF | TRBJ2-1 | - | - | TRBV20-1
TGCGCCAGCAGCCACGGGTTACGGGCGGTGAACACTGAAGCTTTCTTT | CASSHGLRAVNTEAFF | TRBJ1-1 | - | once | TRBV5-1
TGTGCCAGCAGCTTCGGGCCAGCTGAAGCTTTCTTT | CASSFGPAEAFF | TRBJ1-1 | - | few | TRBV7-9
TGTGCCAGCAGTTTATCGAGCGCGGGCTACGAGCAGTACTTC | CASSLSSAGYEQYF | TRBJ2-7 | - | - | TRBV27
TGCAGCGTTCAGGAGGGGGCTCGCGAACAGTACTTC | CSVQEGAREQYF | TRBJ2-7 | - | - | TRBV29-1
TGCGCCAAAGAGGTTAACTACGAGCAGTACTTC | CAKEVNYEQYF | TRBJ2-7 | - | many | TRBV4-1
TGTGCCAGCAGCGTAGAGGCTTCGGGGGGGGCGGCGTTCTTC | CASSVEASGGAAFF | TRBJ2-1 | TRBD2 | few | TRBV9
TGTGCCAGCAGTTACGTCAGTGGGGAGCCCCAGCATTTT | CASSYVSGEPQHF | TRBJ1-5 | - | - | TRBV12-3/TRBV12-4
TGCGCCAGCAGCCATGCCTCGGACAGGATGAACACTGAAGCTTTCTTT | CASSHASDRMNTEAFF | TRBJ1-1 | TRBD1 | - | TRBV4-1
TGTGCCATCAGTGAGACAGCGTACGAGCAGTACTTC | CAISETAYEQYF | TRBJ2-7 | - | - | TRBV10-3
TGTGCCAGCAGCTTCGAGGGGGCAGGTCAGCCCCAGCATTTT | CASSFEGAGQPQHF | TRBJ1-5 | TRBD1 | - | TRBV7-9
TGTGCCAGCAGCCCGCCGGGGCGGGAGTTTTACGAGCAGTACTTC | CASSPPGREFYEQYF | TRBJ2-7 | TRBD2 | - | TRBV7-8
TGTGCCTCGGTGAGCTCCTACAATGAGCAGTTCTTC | CASVSSYNEQFF | TRBJ2-1 | - | - | TRBV6-2/TRBV6-3
TGTGCCAGCAGCCTTCCTTCTAGCACAGATACGCAGTATTTT | CASSLPSSTDTQYF | TRBJ2-3 | - | few | TRBV7-9
TGTGCCAGCAGCTTCCAGGGTCTGGGGGACAATGAGCAGTTCTTC | CASSFQGLGDNEQFF | TRBJ2-1 | - | - | TRBV7-9
TGCGCCAGCAGCCAATTAATCGGGACAGGGGTAACCTACGAGCAGTACTTC | CASSQLIGTGVTYEQYF | TRBJ2-7 | TRBD1 | - | TRBV4-1
TGCGCCAGCAGCTTTGGAGGAGAAATCAACGAGCAGTACTTC | CASSFGGEINEQYF | TRBJ2-7 | - | few | TRBV5-1
TGCGCCAGCAGCCAAGCTGACAGACAACCCTACGAGCAGTACTTC | CASSQADRQPYEQYF | TRBJ2-7 | - | few | TRBV4-1
TGCAGTGCTAGAAGACCGCCATATGGCTACACCTTC | CSARRPPYGYTF | TRBJ1-2 | - | - | TRBV20-1